Each of the 13 T cell receptor beta chains below was sequenced from the same sample in a study of T cell repertoires in cytomegalovirus infection. No antigen has been identified for these receptors. TCRdb re-analysed the reads in MiXCR, keeping a single row per CDR3 protein. Among about 130,000 distinct CDR3 sequences listed, 20% to 30% were seen once. The material sequenced was PBMCs, sequenced either directly or after in vitro stimulation (not recorded which). The receptors come from a human donor in good health (CMV status not recorded). Some clones in this sample may be carry-over from other donors' samples.

This clonotype was detected only a few times. The V and J genes are TRBV3-1 and TRBJ2-3, with TRBD2 identical over 10 bases. The CDR3 loop spans 15 amino acids. J gave up 4 bases and V 5 bases, and 6 bases lay outside the gene matches. CDR1 LGHDT and CDR2 YNNKEL come from the germline V gene (reference sequence). The CDR3 reads CASSALAGVSDTQYF. DNA for the CDR3: TGTGCCAGCAGCGCCCTAGCGGGAGTGTCAGATACGCAGTATTTT.

V is TRBV12-3 or TRBV12-4 and J is TRBJ2-1; D not resolved. V lost 3 bases and J 5 bases, leaving 14 bases between the germline ends. The CDR3 sequence is 15 residues long. The CDR3 DNA sequence: TGTGCCAGCAGTTTTGGGCGTCGCCCCCACAATGAGCAGTTCTTC. Translated, it gives CASSFGRRPHNEQFF.

This clonotype was picked up many times. This sequence joins TRBV24-1 and TRBJ2-1; possibly TRBD1 for D (6 bases). The germline CDR1 and CDR2 sequences are KGHDR and SFDVKD. Trimming took 4 bases from V and 0 from J, leaving 9 bases between them. CDR3 length: 15 amino acids. For the CDR3, the DNA is TGTGCCACCAGTGAGGGGGCAGCCTCCTACAATGAGCAGTTCTTC. Its translation: CATSEGAASYNEQFF.

The chain uses TRBV7-2 and TRBJ2-5, with 11 positions matching TRBD2. In germline, CDR1 is SGHTA, CDR2 FQGNSA. This CDR3 comprises 17 residues. The V gene end was trimmed by 5 bases and the J gene end by 8 bases; junction bases not matched to a gene: 16. DNA of the CDR3: TGTGCCAGCAGCGGACGACTAGCGGGAACCTTAAGAGATACCCAGTACTTC. Translation gives CASSGRLAGTLRDTQYF.

V usage is TRBV7-9 and J usage is TRBJ2-1; 9 nucleotides align to TRBD1. The CDR3 runs 14 residues. Germline CDR1 reads SEHNR; CDR2 reads FQNEAQ (reference sequence). V gave up 5 bases and J gave up 7 bases; unmatched junction bases: 6. CDR3 sequence (DNA): TGTGCCAGCAGCACCAGACAGGGGGTTAATGAGCAGTTCTTC. Amino acids: CASSTRQGVNEQFF.

This chain joins TRBV12-3 or TRBV12-4 and TRBJ2-2, with D possibly being TRBD1 or TRBD2 (5 bases each). The CDR3 is made up of 16 amino acids. Trimming shortened V by 5 bases and J by 3 bases, and 16 bases separated the two germline ends. CDR3 in DNA: TGTGCCAGCAGTCTCAGGGAGTCCCTTGACACCGGGGAGCTGTTTTTT. Amino acid sequence: CASSLRESLDTGELFF.

This clonotype was seen repeatedly, ten times or more. This chain links TRBV7-8 with TRBJ1-3; tentative D call: TRBD1 (5 bases). The germline CDR1 and CDR2 sequences are SGHVS and FQNEAQ. The CDR3 is 17 residues long. V was cut by 2 bases and J by 3 bases, with 17 bases left in between. The chain's CDR3 is CASSLSGAAGGGNTIYF. As DNA, the CDR3 is TGTGCCAGCAGCTTAAGTGGAGCGGCCGGGGGTGGAAACACCATATATTTT.

This clonotype has a count of ten or more. V is TRBV12-3 or TRBV12-4 and J is TRBJ2-6; D uncertain. The CDR3 is 15 residues long. Trimming cost V 1 base and J 0 bases, with 4 bases left between them. The CDR3: CASSLGSSGANVLTF. The CDR3 coding sequence is TGTGCCAGCAGTTTAGGTAGCTCTGGGGCCAACGTCCTGACTTTC.

The chain has TRBV5-4 and TRBJ2-3; D gene unclear. The germline gives CDR1 SGHNT, CDR2 YYREEE (reference sequence). This CDR3 spans 14 amino acids. The germline V and J ends were trimmed by 0 bases and 4 bases, with 9 bases remaining between them. As DNA, the CDR3 is TGTGCCAGCAGCTTGGTGGACCTCCCAGATACGCAGTATTTT. This translates into CASSLVDLPDTQYF.

This clonotype came up a few times. The gene calls are TRBV27 and TRBJ1-5, with 8 positions matching TRBD1. This CDR3 contains 15 residues. Germline V gene sequence: CDR1 MNHEY, CDR2 SMNVEV (reference sequence). J gave up 2 bases and V 6 bases, and 6 bases lay outside the gene matches. Here the CDR3 DNA reads TGTGCCAGCAGCGATACAGGGGGAGGCAATCAGCCCCAGCATTTT. This sequence encodes CASSDTGGGNQPQHF.

This clonotype was counted between two and nine times. The genes are TRBV20-1 and TRBJ1-1; possibly TRBD1 for D (5 bases). V lost 8 bases to trimming and J lost 1 base, with 14 bases between them. The germline V gene encodes CDR1 DFQATT and CDR2 SNEGSKA (reference sequence). The CDR3 spans 13 residues. DNA for the CDR3: TGCAGTACCCAACGGGGCCAGAACACTGAAGCTTTCTTT. Amino acid sequence: CSTQRGQNTEAFF.

There are many counts of this clonotype. The rearrangement uses TRBV28 and TRBJ1-5; TRBD1 aligns across 7 bases. Germline V CDR1 and CDR2: MDHEN, SYDVKM. This CDR3 region has 14 residues. The J segment lost 5 bases and the V segment lost 5 bases, leaving 6 bases of the junction unmatched. The CDR3 coding sequence is TGTGCCAGCAGTACGACAGGGCATGATCAGCCCCAGCATTTT. This encodes CASSTTGHDQPQHF.

Turning to this clonotype: One junction end does not reproduce the germline sequence, and a read error may be involved. The chain has TRBV7-9 and TRBJ1-2, with D possibly TRBD1 on 5 matching bases. In germline, CDR1 is SEHNR, CDR2 FQNEAQ (reference sequence). This CDR3 contains 13 residues. CDR3 in amino acids: CASSLGDGVGYNF. The CDR3 nucleotides read TGTGCTAGCAGCTTGGGGGATGGGGTCGGCTACAACTTC.